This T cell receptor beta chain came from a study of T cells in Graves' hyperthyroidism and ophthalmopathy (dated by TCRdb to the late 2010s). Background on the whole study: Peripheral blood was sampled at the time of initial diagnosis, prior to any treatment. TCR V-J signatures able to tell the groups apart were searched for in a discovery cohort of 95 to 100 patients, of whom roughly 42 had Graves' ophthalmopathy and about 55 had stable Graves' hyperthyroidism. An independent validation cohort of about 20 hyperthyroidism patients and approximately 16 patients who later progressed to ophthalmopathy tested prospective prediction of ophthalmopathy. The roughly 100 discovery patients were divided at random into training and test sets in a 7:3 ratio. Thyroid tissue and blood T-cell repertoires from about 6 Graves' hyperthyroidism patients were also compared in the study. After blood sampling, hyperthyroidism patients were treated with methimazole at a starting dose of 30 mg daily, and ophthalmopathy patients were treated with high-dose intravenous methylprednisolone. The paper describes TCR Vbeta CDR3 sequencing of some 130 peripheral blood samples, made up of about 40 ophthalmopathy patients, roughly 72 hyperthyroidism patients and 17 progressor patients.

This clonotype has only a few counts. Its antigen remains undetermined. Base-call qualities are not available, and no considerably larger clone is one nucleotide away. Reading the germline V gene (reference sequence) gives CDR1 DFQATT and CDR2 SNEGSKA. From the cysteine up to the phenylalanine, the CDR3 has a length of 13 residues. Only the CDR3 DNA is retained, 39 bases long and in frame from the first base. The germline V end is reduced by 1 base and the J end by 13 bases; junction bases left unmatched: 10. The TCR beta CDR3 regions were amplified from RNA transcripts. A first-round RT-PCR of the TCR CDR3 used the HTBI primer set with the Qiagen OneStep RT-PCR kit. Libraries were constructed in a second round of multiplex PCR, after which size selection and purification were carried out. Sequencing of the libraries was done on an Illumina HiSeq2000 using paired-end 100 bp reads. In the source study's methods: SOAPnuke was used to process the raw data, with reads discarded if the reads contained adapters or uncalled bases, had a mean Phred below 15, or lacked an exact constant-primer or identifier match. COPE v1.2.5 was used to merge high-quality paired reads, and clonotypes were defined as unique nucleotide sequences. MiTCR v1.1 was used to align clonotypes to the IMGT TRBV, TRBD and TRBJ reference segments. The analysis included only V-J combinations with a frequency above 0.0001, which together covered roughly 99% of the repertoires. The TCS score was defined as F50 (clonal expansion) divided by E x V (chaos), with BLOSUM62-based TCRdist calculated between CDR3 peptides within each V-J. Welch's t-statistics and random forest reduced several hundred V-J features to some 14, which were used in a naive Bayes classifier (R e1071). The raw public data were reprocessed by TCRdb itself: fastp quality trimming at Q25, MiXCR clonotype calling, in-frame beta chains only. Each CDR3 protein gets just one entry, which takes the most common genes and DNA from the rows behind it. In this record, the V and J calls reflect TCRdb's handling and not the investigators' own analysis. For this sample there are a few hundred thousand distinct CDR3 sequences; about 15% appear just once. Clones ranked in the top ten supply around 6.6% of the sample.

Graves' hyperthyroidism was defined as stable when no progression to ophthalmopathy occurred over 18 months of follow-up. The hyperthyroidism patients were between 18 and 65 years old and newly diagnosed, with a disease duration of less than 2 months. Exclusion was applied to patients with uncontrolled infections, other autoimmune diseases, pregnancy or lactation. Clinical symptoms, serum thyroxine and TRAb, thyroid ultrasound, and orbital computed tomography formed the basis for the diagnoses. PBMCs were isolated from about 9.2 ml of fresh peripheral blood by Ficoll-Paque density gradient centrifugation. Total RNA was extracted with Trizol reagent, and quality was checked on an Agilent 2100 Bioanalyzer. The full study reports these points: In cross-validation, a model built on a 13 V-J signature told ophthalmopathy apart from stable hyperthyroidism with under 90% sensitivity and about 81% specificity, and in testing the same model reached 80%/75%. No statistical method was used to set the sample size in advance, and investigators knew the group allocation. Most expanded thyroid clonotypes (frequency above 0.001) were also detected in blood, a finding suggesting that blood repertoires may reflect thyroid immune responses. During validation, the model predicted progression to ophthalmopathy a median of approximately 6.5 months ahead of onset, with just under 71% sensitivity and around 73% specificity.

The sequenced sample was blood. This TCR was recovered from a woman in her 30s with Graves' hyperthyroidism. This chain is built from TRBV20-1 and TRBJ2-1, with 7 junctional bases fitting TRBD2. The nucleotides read TGCAGTGCTAGAGTTCCCCCTCGGACTAGACAGTTCTTC. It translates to CSARVPPRTRQFF.